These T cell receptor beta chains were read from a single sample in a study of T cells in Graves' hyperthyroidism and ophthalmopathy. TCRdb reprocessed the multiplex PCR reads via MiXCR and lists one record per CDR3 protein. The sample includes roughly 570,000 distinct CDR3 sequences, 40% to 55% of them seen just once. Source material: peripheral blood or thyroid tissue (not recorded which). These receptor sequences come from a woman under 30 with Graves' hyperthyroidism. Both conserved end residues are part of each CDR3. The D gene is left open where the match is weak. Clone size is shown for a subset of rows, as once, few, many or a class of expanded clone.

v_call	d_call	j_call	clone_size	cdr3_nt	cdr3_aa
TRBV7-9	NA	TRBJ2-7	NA	TGTGCCAGCAGCTTTACAGAGGGGAATGAGCAGTACTTC	CASSFTEGNEQYF
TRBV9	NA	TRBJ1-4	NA	TGTGCCAGCAGCCTAAACCCTGGAAAACTGTTTTTT	CASSLNPGKLFF
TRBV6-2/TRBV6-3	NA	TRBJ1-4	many	TGTGCCAGCAGTTACCTCGCCCGGACAGCAACTAATGAAAAACTGTTTTTT	CASSYLARTATNEKLFF
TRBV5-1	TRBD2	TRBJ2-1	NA	TGCGCCAGCAGCTTTGGTCTAGCGGGAGGCAATGAGCAGTTCTTC	CASSFGLAGGNEQFF
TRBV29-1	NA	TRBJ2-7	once	TGCAGCAGTGACTTGACAGGTTGGAACGAGCAGTACTTC	CSSDLTGWNEQYF
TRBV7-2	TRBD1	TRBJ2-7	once	TGTGCCAGCAGCTACCGGGACAGATACAATGAGCAGTACTTC	CASSYRDRYNEQYF
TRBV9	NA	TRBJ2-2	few	TGTGCCAGCAGCGTATCCCTCGGTACGGTCGGGGAGCTGTTTTTT	CASSVSLGTVGELFF
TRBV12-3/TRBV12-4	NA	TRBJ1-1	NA	TGTGCCAGCAGTTTCTTCACAGAGAACACTGAAGCTTTCTTT	CASSFFTENTEAFF
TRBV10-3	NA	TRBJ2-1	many	TGTGCCACGCGACAGGTTTACGAGCAGTTCTTC	CATRQVYEQFF
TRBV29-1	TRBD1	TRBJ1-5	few	TGCAGCGCTAGACAGGGTCGGCATCAGCCCCAGCATTTT	CSARQGRHQPQHF
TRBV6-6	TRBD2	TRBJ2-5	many	TGTGCCAGCAAGGGGACTAGCGGCCCAGAGACCCAGTACTTC	CASKGTSGPETQYF
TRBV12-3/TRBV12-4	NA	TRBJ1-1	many	TGTGCCAGCAGTTTCGGGGGGCGGACTGAAGCTTTCTTT	CASSFGGRTEAFF
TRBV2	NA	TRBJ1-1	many	TGTGCCAGCAGTGAAAGGCAGCTAATTATGAACACTGAAGCTTTCTTT	CASSERQLIMNTEAFF
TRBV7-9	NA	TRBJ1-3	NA	TGTGCCAGCAGCTTAGTGGGGGGCTACACCATATATTTT	CASSLVGGYTIYF
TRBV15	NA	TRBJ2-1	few	TGTGCCACCAGCAGAGGGACGGTCTCCTACAATGAGCAGTTCTTC	CATSRGTVSYNEQFF
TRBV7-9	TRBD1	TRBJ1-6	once	TGTGCCACCCGACAGGGCAGGAATTCACCCCTCCACTTT	CATRQGRNSPLHF
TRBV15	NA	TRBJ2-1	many	TGTGCCACCAGCAGAGAAGTCTTCAATGAGCAGTTCTTC	CATSREVFNEQFF
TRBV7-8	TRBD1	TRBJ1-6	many	TGTGCCAGCAGCTTATTGGGACAGGATAATTCACCCCTCCACTTT	CASSLLGQDNSPLHF
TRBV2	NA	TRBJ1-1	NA	TGTGCCAGCAGTCCCCAGGTCGAAGCTTTCTTT	CASSPQVEAFF
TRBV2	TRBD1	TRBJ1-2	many	TGTGCCAGCTTTACCCGGGACAGGGGAAACTATGGCTACACCTTC	CASFTRDRGNYGYTF
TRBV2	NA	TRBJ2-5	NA	TGTGCCAGCAGCCTTAGCGGAGGGGAAGAGACCCAGTACTTC	CASSLSGGEETQYF
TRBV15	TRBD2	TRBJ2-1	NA	TGTGCCACCAGCAGAGTCCCGGGACTAGCGGGAGTGGTTAATGAGCAGTTCTTC	CATSRVPGLAGVVNEQFF
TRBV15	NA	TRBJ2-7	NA	TGTGCCACCAGCAGACCTCAGGGGCCCTCCTACGAGCAGTACTTC	CATSRPQGPSYEQYF
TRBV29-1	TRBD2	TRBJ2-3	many	TGCAGCTCACGAGCGGGGGGAGATACGCAGTATTTT	CSSRAGGDTQYF